Listed below are T cell receptor beta chains from one sample, sequenced in a study of cytomegalovirus exposure and HLA in healthy donors. Only in-frame clones appear in the TCRdb table, and some are missing; sequencing was by immunoSEQ multiplex PCR. The sample has more than 95,000 clones, 65% to 85% seen once. Sequenced: PBMCs. These receptors were obtained from a woman in her 70s in good health and CMV-seropositive. The CDR3 runs from the conserved cysteine through the conserved F or W. Each record gives: J gene, clone size, V gene, CDR3 protein. Size is stated for part of the rows, as once, few or many counts, or as a class when the clone is expanded.

TRBJ1-5 NA TRBV19 CASSTVRIVDSNQPQHF
TRBJ1-3 NA TRBV10-3 CAIARQVGPGNTIYF
TRBJ2-5 few TRBV7-8 CASSSLRVETQYF
TRBJ2-3 NA TRBV7-6 CASSSLGAGSTDTQYF
TRBJ1-2 NA TRBV19 CASRDISLNYGYTF
TRBJ2-3 NA TRBV11-2 CASSPRAGTASDTQYF
TRBJ1-5 once TRBV5-1 CASSLGLSNQPQHF
TRBJ2-7 NA TRBV11-3 CASSPGQPYEQYF
TRBJ2-1 NA TRBV11-2 CASSLSISAQQFF
TRBJ2-7 NA TRBV6-6 CASSYPGDISYEQYF
TRBJ2-5 NA TRBV4-2 CASSQEASGGARVNF
TRBJ2-7 NA TRBV5-1 CASSFGESSYEQYF
TRBJ1-4 NA TRBV7-2 CASSADRGGEKLFF
TRBJ1-5 NA TRBV28 CASSPDRGYSNQPQHF
TRBJ1-1 NA TRBV29-1 CSVGAGGLNTEAFF
TRBJ2-1 NA TRBV19 CASSPDERGIDEQFF
TRBJ1-5 NA TRBV28 CASTVRGPQHF
TRBJ1-5 NA TRBV5-1 CASSPTGSNQPQHF
TRBJ1-5 NA TRBV7-2 CASSRLDTGGNQPQHF
TRBJ1-2 NA TRBV19 CASTPSGEGYGYTF
TRBJ1-1 NA TRBV9 CASSAGGLANTEAFF
TRBJ1-1 NA TRBV5-1 CASSFGQGSTEAFF
TRBJ2-2 NA TRBV11-3 CASSFSSAGELFF
TRBJ1-3 NA TRBV6-1 CASTPAGGSGNTIYF
TRBJ1-1 NA TRBV28 CASSLRGGVHTEAFF
TRBJ1-5 NA TRBV28 CASRPGGFNQPQHF
TRBJ1-1 NA TRBV19 CASSGLGGPNTEAFF
TRBJ2-5 NA TRBV7-3 CASSQGAGETQYF
TRBJ1-5 NA TRBV18 CASSPQGNQPQHF
TRBJ2-3 few TRBV10-3 CATKRLAGGPGVTDTQYF
TRBJ2-3 NA TRBV30 CAWSTGLAGEGDTQYF
TRBJ2-7 NA TRBV5-1 CASSPQTTGVLSYEQYF
TRBJ1-1 once TRBV18 CASSAGVLNTEAFF
TRBJ2-2 NA TRBV6-6 CASSYYQGHSTGELFF
TRBJ2-5 few TRBV18 CASSPPGQGQLAQYF
TRBJ2-3 few TRBV2 CASSEGPTGGLSDTQYF
TRBJ2-1 NA TRBV11-2 CASSLSGGPYNEQFF
TRBJ1-5 few TRBV28 CASSYQGAGKKPQHF
TRBJ2-1 NA TRBV18 CASSPPGLAGNSYNEQFF
TRBJ2-2 few TRBV9 CASSPSGVTNTGELFF
TRBJ2-2 few TRBV7-3 CASSPIGGGNTGELFF
TRBJ1-5 few TRBV2 CASSESTGDQPQHF
TRBJ1-1 few TRBV29-1 CSVVIVAEAFF
TRBJ1-2 NA TRBV20-1 CSASSAGGCTF
TRBJ2-3 NA TRBV27 CASSSRLRPTDTQYF
TRBJ1-1 NA TRBV30 CAWSVLGRGTEAFF
TRBJ2-2 NA TRBV5-1 CASSPLSSGRAGGELFF
TRBJ2-2 NA TRBV5-1 CASSWGLAGTTGELFF
TRBJ1-2 NA TRBV27 CASRDRGVNYGYTF
TRBJ2-5 NA TRBV7-9 CASTLGGETQYF
TRBJ1-2 NA TRBV18 CASSPGQTNYGYTF